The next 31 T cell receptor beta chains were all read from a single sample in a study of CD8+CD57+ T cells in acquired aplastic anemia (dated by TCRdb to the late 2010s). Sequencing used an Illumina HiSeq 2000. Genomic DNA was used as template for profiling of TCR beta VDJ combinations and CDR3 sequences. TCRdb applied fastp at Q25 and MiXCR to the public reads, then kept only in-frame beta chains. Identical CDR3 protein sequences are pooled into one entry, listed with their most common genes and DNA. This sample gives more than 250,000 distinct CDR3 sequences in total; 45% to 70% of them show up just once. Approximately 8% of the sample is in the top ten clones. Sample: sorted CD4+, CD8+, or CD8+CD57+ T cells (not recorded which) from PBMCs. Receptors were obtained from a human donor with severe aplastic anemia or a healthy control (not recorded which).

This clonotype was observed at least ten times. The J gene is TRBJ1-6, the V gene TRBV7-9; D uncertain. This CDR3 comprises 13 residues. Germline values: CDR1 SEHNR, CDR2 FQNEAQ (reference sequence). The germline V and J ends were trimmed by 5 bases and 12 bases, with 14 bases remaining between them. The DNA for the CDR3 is TGTGCCAGCAGCCCTAGTCTGAACAGACCCCTCCACTTT. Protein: CASSPSLNRPLHF.

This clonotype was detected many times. The CDR3 spells CASSLVGVDTEAFF. CDR3 nucleotides: TGTGCCAGCAGTTTGGTGGGCGTGGACACTGAAGCTTTCTTT. J is TRBJ1-1 and V is TRBV12-3 or TRBV12-4, with no clear D. V was shortened by 3 bases and J by 3 bases, with 11 bases between the two germline ends. The CDR3 runs to 14 residues.

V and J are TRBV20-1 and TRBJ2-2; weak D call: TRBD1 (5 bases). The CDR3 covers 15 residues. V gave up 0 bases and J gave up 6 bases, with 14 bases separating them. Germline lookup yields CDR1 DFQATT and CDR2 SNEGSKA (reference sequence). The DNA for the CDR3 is TGCAGTGCTAGAGATGGGGCAACTGTTGCCGGGGAGCTGTTTTTT. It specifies CSARDGATVAGELFF.

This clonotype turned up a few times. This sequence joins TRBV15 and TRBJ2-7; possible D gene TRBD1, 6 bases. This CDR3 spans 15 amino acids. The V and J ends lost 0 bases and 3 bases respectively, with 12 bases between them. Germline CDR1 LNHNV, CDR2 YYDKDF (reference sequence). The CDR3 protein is CATSRDRAGVYEQYF. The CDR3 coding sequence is TGTGCCACCAGCAGAGATCGGGCAGGGGTCTACGAGCAGTACTTC.

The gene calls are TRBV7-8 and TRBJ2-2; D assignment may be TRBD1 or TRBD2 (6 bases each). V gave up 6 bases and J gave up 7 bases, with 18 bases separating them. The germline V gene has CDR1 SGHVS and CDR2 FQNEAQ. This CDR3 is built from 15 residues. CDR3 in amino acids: CASRTPGGAYGELFF. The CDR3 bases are TGTGCCAGCAGAACCCCCGGGGGCGCCTACGGGGAGCTGTTTTTT.

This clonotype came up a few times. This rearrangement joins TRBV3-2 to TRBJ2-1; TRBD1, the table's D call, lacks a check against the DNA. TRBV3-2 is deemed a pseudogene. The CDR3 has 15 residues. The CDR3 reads CASSQKRQGTNEQFF. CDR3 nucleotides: TGTGCCAGCAGCCAAAAGAGACAGGGTACGAATGAGCAGTTCTTC.

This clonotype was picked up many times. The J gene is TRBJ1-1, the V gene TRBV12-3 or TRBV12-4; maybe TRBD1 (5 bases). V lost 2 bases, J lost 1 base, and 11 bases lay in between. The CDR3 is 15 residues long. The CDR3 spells CASSLKQGWNTEAFF. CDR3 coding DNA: TGTGCCAGCAGTTTAAAGCAGGGTTGGAACACTGAAGCTTTCTTT.

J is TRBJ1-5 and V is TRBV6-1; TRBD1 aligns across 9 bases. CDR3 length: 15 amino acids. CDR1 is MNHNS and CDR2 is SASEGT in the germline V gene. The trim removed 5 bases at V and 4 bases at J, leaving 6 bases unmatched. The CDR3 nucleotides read TGTGCCAGCAGTTTCGACAGGGGGGTTAATCAGCCCCAGCATTTT. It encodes CASSFDRGVNQPQHF.

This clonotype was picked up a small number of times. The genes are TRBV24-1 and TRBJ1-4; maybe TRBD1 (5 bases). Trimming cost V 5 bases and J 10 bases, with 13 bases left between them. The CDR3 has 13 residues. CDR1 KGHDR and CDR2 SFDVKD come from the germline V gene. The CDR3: CATSVHGRGKLFF. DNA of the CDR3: TGTGCCACCAGTGTTCACGGGAGGGGAAAACTGTTTTTT.

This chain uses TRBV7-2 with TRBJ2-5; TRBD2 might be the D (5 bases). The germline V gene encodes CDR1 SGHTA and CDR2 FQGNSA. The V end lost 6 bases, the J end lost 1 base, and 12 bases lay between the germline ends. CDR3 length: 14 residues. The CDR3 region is CASSFLAGQETQYF. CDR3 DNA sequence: TGTGCCAGCAGTTTTCTGGCGGGCCAAGAGACCCAGTACTTC.

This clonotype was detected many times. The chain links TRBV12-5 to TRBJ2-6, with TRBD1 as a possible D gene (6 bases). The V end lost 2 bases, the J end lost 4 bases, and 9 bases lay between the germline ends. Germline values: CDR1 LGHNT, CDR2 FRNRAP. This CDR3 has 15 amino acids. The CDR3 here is CASGLWGPGANVLTF. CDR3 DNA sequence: TGTGCTAGTGGTTTGTGGGGGCCCGGGGCCAACGTCCTGACTTTC.

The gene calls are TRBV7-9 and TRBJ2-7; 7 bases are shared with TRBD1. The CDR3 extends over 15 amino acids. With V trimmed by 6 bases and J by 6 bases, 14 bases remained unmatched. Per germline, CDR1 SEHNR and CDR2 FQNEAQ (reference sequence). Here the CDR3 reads CASSSGQDLHSEQYF. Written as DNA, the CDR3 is TGTGCCAGCAGTTCCGGACAGGACCTCCATTCCGAGCAGTACTTC.

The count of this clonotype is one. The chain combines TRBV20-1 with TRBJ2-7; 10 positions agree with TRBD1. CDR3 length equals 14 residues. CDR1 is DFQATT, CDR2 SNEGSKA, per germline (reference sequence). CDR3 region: CSATGQGSSSEQYV. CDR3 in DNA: TGCAGTGCAACGGGACAGGGGTCTTCCTCCGAGCAGTACGTC.

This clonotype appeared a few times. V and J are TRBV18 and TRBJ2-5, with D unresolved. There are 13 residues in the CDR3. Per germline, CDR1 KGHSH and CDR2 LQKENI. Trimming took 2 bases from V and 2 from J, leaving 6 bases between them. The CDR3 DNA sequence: TGTGCCAGCTCACCAAGCTGGCAAGAGACCCAGTACTTC. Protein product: CASSPSWQETQYF.

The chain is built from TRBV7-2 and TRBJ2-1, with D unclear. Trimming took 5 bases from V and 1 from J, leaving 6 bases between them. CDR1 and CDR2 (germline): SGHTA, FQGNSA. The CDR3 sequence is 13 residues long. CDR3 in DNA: TGTGCCAGCAGCCCCGGGTCCTACAATGAGCAGTTCTTC. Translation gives CASSPGSYNEQFF.

The chain's CDR3 is CATSRETGIGNTIYF. CDR3 sequence (DNA): TGTGCCACCAGCAGGGAAACAGGGATTGGAAACACCATATATTTT. The V call is TRBV15, the J call TRBJ1-3; D may be TRBD1 (6 bases). This CDR3 has 15 amino acids. CDR1 is LNHNV and CDR2 is YYDKDF in the germline V gene (reference sequence). The germline V and J ends were trimmed by 3 bases and 3 bases, with 12 bases remaining between them.

CDR3 sequence reads: CASGGGGAETQYF. CDR3 in DNA: TGTGCCAGCGGGGGCGGGGGAGCCGAGACCCAGTACTTC. V is TRBV2 and J is TRBJ2-5; D is perhaps TRBD2 (7 bases). The CDR3 contains 13 residues. The V end was cut by 8 bases, the J end by 5 bases, with 15 bases between. From germline, CDR1 is SNHLY and CDR2 FYNNEI.

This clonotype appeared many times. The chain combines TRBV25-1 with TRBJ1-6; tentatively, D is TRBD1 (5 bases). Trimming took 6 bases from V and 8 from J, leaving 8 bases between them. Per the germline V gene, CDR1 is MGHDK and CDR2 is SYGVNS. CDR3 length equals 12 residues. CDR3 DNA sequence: TGTGCCAGCAGGACAGCCTATTCACCCCTCCACTTT. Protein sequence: CASRTAYSPLHF. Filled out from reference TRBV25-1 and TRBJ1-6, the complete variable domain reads EADIYQTPRYLVIGTGKKITLECSQTMGHDKMYWYQQDPGMELHLIHYSYGVNSTEKGDLSSESTVSRIRTEHFPLTLESARPSHTSQYLCASRTAYSPLHFGNGTRLTVT.

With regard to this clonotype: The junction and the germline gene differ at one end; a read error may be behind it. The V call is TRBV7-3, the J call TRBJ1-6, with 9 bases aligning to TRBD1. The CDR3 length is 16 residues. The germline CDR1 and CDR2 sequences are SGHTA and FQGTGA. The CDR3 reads CASSPPRDRDNPPLHF. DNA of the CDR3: TGTGCCAGCAGTCCCCCCCGGGACAGGGATAATCCACCCCTCCACTTT.

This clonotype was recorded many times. CDR3 sequence: CASSPAFGLEQFF. DNA for the CDR3: TGCGCCAGCAGCCCCGCTTTCGGGCTCGAGCAGTTCTTC. V usage is TRBV5-1 and J usage is TRBJ2-1; no definite D call. V lost 4 bases, J lost 10 bases, and 15 bases lay in between. In germline, CDR1 is SGHRS, CDR2 YFSETQ. CDR3 length: 13 amino acids.

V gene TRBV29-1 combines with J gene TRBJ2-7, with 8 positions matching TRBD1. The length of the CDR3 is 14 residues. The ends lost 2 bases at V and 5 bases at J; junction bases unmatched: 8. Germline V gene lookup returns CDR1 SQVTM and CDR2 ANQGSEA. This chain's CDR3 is CSVESGTGGNEQYF. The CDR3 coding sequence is TGCAGCGTTGAAAGTGGGACAGGAGGAAACGAGCAGTACTTC.

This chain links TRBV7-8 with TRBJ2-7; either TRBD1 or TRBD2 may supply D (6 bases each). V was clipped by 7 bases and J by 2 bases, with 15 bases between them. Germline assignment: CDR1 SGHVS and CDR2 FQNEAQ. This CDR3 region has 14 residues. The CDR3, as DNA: TGTGCCAGCAATAGGGGGGAATCCACCTACGAGCAGTACTTC. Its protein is CASNRGESTYEQYF.

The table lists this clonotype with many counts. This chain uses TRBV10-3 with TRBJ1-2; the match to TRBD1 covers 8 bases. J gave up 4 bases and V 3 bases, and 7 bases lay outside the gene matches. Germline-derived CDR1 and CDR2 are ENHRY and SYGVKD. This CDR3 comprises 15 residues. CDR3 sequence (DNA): TGTGCCATCAGTGAACCGGCAGGGGGCGCCTATGGCTACACCTTC. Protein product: CAISEPAGGAYGYTF.

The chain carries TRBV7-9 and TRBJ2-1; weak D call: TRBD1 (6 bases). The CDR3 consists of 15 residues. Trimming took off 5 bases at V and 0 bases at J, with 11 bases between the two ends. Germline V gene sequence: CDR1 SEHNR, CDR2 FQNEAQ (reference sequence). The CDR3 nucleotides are TGTGCCAGCAGCCCCGGGACATACTCCTACAATGAGCAGTTCTTC. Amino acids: CASSPGTYSYNEQFF.

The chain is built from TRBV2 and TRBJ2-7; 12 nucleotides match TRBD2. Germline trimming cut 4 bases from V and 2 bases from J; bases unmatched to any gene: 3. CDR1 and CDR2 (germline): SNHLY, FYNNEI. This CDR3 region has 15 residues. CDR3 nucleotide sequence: TGTGCCAGCAGTGTGACTAGCGGGGGACCCTACGAGCAGTACTTC. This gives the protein CASSVTSGGPYEQYF.

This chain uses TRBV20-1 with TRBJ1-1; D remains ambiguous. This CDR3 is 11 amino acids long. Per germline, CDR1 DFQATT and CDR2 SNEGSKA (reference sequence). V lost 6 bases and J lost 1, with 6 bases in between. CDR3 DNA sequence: TGCAGTGCCACCTGGAACACTGAAGCTTTCTTT. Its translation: CSATWNTEAFF.

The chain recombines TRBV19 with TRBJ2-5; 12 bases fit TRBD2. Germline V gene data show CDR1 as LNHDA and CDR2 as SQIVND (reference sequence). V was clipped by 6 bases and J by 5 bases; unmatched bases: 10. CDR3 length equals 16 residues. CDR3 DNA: TGTGCCAGTAGCCGCCTCACTAGCGGGGGGCCGGAGACCCAGTACTTC. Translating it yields CASSRLTSGGPETQYF.

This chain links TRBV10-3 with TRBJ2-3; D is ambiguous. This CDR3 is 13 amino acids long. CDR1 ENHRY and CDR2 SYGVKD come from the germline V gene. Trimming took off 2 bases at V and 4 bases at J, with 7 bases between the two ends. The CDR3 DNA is TGTGCCATCAGTGAGGGGATCCCAGATACGCAGTATTTT. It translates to CAISEGIPDTQYF.

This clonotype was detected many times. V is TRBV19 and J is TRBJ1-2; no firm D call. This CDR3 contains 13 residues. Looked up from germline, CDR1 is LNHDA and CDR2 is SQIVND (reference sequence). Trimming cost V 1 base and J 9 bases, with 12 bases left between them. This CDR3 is CASSIVEQTSYTF. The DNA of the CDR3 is TGTGCCAGTAGTATAGTGGAACAAACGAGCTACACCTTC.

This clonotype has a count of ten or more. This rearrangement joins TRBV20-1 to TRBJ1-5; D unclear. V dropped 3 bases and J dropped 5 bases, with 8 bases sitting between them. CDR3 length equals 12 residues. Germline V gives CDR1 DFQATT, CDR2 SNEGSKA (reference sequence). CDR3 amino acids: CSASKPDQPQHF. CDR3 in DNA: TGCAGTGCTAGCAAACCAGATCAGCCCCAGCATTTT.

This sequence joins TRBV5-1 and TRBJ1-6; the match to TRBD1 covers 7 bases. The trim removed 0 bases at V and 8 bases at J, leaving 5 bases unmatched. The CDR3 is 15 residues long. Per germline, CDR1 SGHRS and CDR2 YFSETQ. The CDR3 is CASSLVSGGYSPLHF. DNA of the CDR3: TGCGCCAGCAGCTTGGTGTCAGGGGGATATTCACCCCTCCACTTT. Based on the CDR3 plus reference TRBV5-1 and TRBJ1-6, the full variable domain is KAGVTQTPRYLIKTRGQQVTLSCSPISGHRSVSWYQQTPGQGLQFLFEYFSETQRNKGNFPGRFSGRQFSNSRSEMNVSTLELGDSALYLCASSLVSGGYSPLHFGNGTRLTVT.